This paragraph covers one T cell receptor (beta chain) sequence. These data come from a study of blood T cell repertoires in COVID-19. Looking at the study overall: The United States, Italy and Spain provided the acute and convalescent COVID-19 samples.

Per the study methods: Amplification of reference gene primers was used by the study to estimate nucleated cell counts. Clones were sequenced by immunoSEQ multiplex PCR, and TCRdb holds only the in-frame ones, with some missing. V and J calls and clone size are given by that table; D and trimming were obtained from the DNA. Of fewer than 500,000 clones in the sample, roughly 90% were seen once. Per the germline V gene, CDR1 is SGHRS and CDR2 is YFSETQ. This CDR3 is built from 14 residues. The J segment lost 1 base and the V segment lost 7 bases, leaving 7 bases of the junction unmatched. The clonotype was recovered from a woman aged 30 to 39 with acute COVID-19. What was sequenced was PBMCs or T cells enriched from blood (not recorded which). The gene calls are TRBV5-1 and TRBJ2-5, with 7 bases aligning to TRBD2. This CDR3 is CASGIGGGQETQYF. Here the CDR3 DNA reads TGCGCCAGCGGAATCGGCGGGGGCCAAGAGACCCAGTACTTC.